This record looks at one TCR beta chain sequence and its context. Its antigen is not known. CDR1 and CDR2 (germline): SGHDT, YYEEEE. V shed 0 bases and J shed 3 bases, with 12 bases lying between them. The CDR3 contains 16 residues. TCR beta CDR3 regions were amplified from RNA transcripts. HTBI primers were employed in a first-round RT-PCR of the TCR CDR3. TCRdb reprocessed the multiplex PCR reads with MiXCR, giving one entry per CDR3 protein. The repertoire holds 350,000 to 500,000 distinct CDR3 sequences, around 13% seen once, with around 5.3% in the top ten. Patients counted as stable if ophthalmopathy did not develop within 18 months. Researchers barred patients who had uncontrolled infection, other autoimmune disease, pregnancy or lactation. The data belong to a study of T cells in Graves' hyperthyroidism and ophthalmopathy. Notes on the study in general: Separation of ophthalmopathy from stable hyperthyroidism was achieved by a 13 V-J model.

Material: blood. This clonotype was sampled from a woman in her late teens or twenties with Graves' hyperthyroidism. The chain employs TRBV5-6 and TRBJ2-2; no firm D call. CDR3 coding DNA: TGTGCCAGCAGCTTGGCCGTATTTCCGGACACCGGGGAGCTGTTTTTT. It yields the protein CASSLAVFPDTGELFF.